The 10 T cell receptor beta chains below all came from one sample that was sequenced in a study of OX40 agonist ivuxolimab in advanced cancers. Repertoires were generated with immunoSEQ multiplex PCR, while TCRdb's copy carries only in-frame clones and drops some. The top ten hold about a quarter of the sample, which has roughly 29,000 clones, over 75% seen once. The sample consisted of CD4+ or CD8+ T cells sorted from blood, taken in a trial of the OX40 agonist ivuxolimab. The receptors originated from an adult with an advanced solid tumor such as melanoma, head and neck, liver or kidney cancer.

The V gene is TRBV4-1, the J gene TRBJ1-5, with TRBD1 identical over 7 bases. The CDR3 totals 16 residues. Germline lookup yields CDR1 MGHRA and CDR2 YSYEKL. V lost 3 bases and J lost 3; bases outside the gene matches: 8. CDR3 loop: CASSQGLTGYNQPQHF. CDR3 coding DNA: TGCGCCAGCAGCCAGGGGTTGACAGGGTACAATCAGCCCCAGCATTTT.

The CDR3 loop is CASSRQEAEETQYF. DNA for the CDR3: TGTGCCAGCAGCCGACAGGAAGCAGAAGAGACCCAGTACTTC. This chain joins TRBV9 and TRBJ2-5; weak D call: TRBD1 (6 bases). V lost 4 bases and J 3 bases, leaving 13 bases between the germline ends. Germline loops: CDR1 SGDLS, CDR2 YYNGEE. There are 14 residues in the CDR3.

The count of this clone is one. The J gene is TRBJ1-1, the V gene TRBV7-2; perhaps TRBD1 as D (6 bases). Trimming left V 4 bases short and J 0 bases short, with 15 bases between. From germline, CDR1 is SGHTA and CDR2 FQGNSA. The CDR3 contains 16 residues. The CDR3 bases are TGTGCCAGCAGCTCCTCGACACAGGGTCTGAACACTGAAGCTTTCTTT. Translated, it gives CASSSSTQGLNTEAFF.

CDR3: CSGQTGEGTEAFF. The CDR3 DNA is TGCAGCGGCCAGACAGGGGAGGGCACTGAAGCTTTCTTT. V is TRBV29-1 and J is TRBJ1-1; 8 positions match TRBD1. CDR1 is SQVTM, CDR2 ANQGSEA, per germline. Germline trimming cut 7 bases from V and 4 bases from J; bases unmatched to any gene: 8. The CDR3 runs 13 residues.

Sample share makes this clone medium-sized. This chain joins TRBV19 and TRBJ2-7, with TRBD1 matching 7 bases. V shed 5 bases and J 0 bases; nucleotides not matched to a gene: 7. From germline, CDR1 is LNHDA and CDR2 SQIVND (reference sequence). The CDR3 runs to 15 residues. In DNA, the CDR3 is TGTGCCAGTAGTGGAGAAGACAGGGACTCCTACGAGCAGTACTTC. Translated, it gives CASSGEDRDSYEQYF.

This rearrangement joins TRBV2 to TRBJ1-4; 7 bases agree with TRBD1. The CDR3 runs 16 residues. Germline V CDR1 and CDR2: SNHLY, FYNNEI. Trimming took 4 bases from V and 4 from J; bases not matched to a gene: 9. This CDR3 is CASSGGQTTDNEKLFF. As DNA, the CDR3 is TGTGCCAGCAGTGGGGGACAGACGACAGATAATGAAAAACTGTTTTTT.

This clone came up a few times. The chain links TRBV7-9 to TRBJ2-7; a possible D gene is TRBD1 (5 bases). There are 18 residues in the CDR3. Trimming stripped 5 bases from V and 3 bases from J, with 26 bases between. Germline-derived CDR1 and CDR2 are SEHNR and FQNEAQ (reference sequence). The CDR3 region has the DNA TGTGCCAGCAGCCAAATGCTCGAGAACCCAGGGTTTGACTACGAGCAGTACTTC. As protein: CASSQMLENPGFDYEQYF.

This chain uses TRBV20-1 with TRBJ2-7; possibly TRBD2 for D (5 bases). This CDR3 has 11 residues. V gave up 5 bases and J gave up 5 bases, with 10 bases separating them. Germline V gene lookup returns CDR1 DFQATT and CDR2 SNEGSKA (reference sequence). The CDR3 sequence is CSAARRDEQYF. Here the CDR3 DNA reads TGCAGTGCTGCACGGCGGGACGAGCAGTACTTC.

The rearrangement joins TRBV27 to TRBJ2-4; 7 bases line up with TRBD1. The germline CDR1 and CDR2 sequences are MNHEY and SMNVEV (reference sequence). This CDR3 has 18 residues. Trimming cost V 4 bases and J 0 bases; bases outside gene matches: 12. CDR3 protein: CASSSHLDRERAKNIQYF. Written as DNA, the CDR3 is TGTGCCAGCAGTTCCCACCTAGACAGGGAGCGAGCCAAAAACATTCAGTACTTC.

The chain carries TRBV5-4 and TRBJ2-7; possible D gene TRBD2, 5 bases. Between the trimmed V and J ends, which lost 4 bases and 3 bases, there was a span of 11 bases. The CDR3 has 13 residues. Germline assignment: CDR1 SGHNT and CDR2 YYREEE (reference sequence). In DNA, the CDR3 is TGTGCCAGCAGCCTCCCCCGGGGCTACGAGCAGTACTTC. Protein: CASSLPRGYEQYF. Full variable domain (remainder filled in from reference TRBV5-4 and TRBJ2-7): ETGVTQSPTHLIKTRGQQVTLRCSSQSGHNTVSWYQQALGQGPQFIFQYYREEENGRGNFPPRFSGLQFPNYSSELNVNALELDDSALYLCASSLPRGYEQYFGPGTRLTVT.